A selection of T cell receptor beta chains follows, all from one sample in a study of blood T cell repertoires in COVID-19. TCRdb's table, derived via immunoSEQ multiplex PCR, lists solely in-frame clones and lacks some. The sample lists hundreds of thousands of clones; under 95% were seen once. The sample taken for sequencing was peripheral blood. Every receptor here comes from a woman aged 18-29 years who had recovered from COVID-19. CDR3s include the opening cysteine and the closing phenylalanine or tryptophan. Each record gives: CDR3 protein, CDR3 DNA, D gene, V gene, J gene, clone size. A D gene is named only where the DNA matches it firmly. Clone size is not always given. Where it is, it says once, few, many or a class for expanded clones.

CDR3aa: CASSFRLAGYNEQFF
CDR3nt: TGTGCCAGCAGCTTTAGGCTAGCGGGTTACAATGAGCAGTTCTTC
d_gene: TRBD2
v_gene: TRBV7-2
j_gene: TRBJ2-1
abundance: .

CDR3aa: CATRTSAYNEQFF
CDR3nt: TGTGCCACCCGGACTAGCGCCTACAATGAGCAGTTCTTC
d_gene: TRBD2
v_gene: TRBV2
j_gene: TRBJ2-1
abundance: .

CDR3aa: CASSWTGQGNNEQFF
CDR3nt: TGTGCCAGCAGCTGGACCGGGCAGGGCAACAATGAGCAGTTCTTC
d_gene: .
v_gene: TRBV5-5
j_gene: TRBJ2-1
abundance: .

CDR3aa: CATSDPGQSSSKQFF
CDR3nt: TGTGCCACCAGTGACCCGGGACAGTCCTCTTCGAAGCAGTTCTTC
d_gene: TRBD1
v_gene: TRBV24-1
j_gene: TRBJ2-1
abundance: .

CDR3aa: CASGTGLADSADTQYF
CDR3nt: TGTGCTAGTGGTACGGGACTAGCGGACAGTGCAGATACGCAGTATTTT
d_gene: TRBD2
v_gene: TRBV12-5
j_gene: TRBJ2-3
abundance: .

CDR3aa: CASSERDPEGGELFF
CDR3nt: TGTGCCAGCAGCGAGCGGGACCCCGAGGGGGGGGAGCTGTTTTTT
d_gene: .
v_gene: TRBV21-1
j_gene: TRBJ2-2
abundance: many

CDR3aa: CASSDRPSGSWVLVGGELFF
CDR3nt: TGTGCCAGCAGTGATCGCCCTAGCGGGAGCTGGGTCTTAGTAGGAGGGGAGCTGTTTTTT
d_gene: TRBD2
v_gene: TRBV2
j_gene: TRBJ2-2
abundance: .

CDR3aa: CASRPTSGRAIEQFF
CDR3nt: TGTGCCAGCAGGCCGACTAGCGGGAGGGCCATCGAGCAGTTCTTC
d_gene: TRBD2
v_gene: TRBV6-5
j_gene: TRBJ2-1
abundance: .

CDR3aa: CATSLPSGKNTGELFF
CDR3nt: TGTGCCACCAGCCTACCTAGCGGGAAGAACACCGGGGAGCTGTTTTTT
d_gene: TRBD2
v_gene: TRBV15
j_gene: TRBJ2-2
abundance: .

CDR3aa: CASSTRTSGQETQYF
CDR3nt: TGTGCCAGCAGCACCCGGACTAGCGGCCAAGAGACCCAGTACTTC
d_gene: TRBD2
v_gene: TRBV3-1/TRBV3-2
j_gene: TRBJ2-5
abundance: .

CDR3aa: CASSLSGPTDTQYF
CDR3nt: TGTGCCAGCAGCTTAAGCGGCCCCACAGATACGCAGTATTTT
d_gene: .
v_gene: TRBV7-8
j_gene: TRBJ2-3
abundance: .

CDR3aa: CASSRIEVGTGELFF
CDR3nt: TGCGCCAGCAGCCGAATAGAGGTTGGCACCGGGGAGCTGTTTTTT
d_gene: .
v_gene: TRBV4-3
j_gene: TRBJ2-2
abundance: .

CDR3aa: CASSETRQGRGNTIYF
CDR3nt: TGTGCCAGCAGCGAGACCCGACAGGGAAGGGGAAACACCATATATTTT
d_gene: TRBD1
v_gene: TRBV9
j_gene: TRBJ1-3
abundance: .

CDR3aa: CASSQGDRVTEAFF
CDR3nt: TGCGCCAGCAGCCAAGGAGACAGGGTGACTGAAGCTTTCTTT
d_gene: TRBD1
v_gene: TRBV4-1
j_gene: TRBJ1-1
abundance: .

CDR3aa: CASSRVVGQPGNTIYF
CDR3nt: TGTGCCAGCAGCAGGGTAGTAGGACAACCTGGAAACACCATATATTTT
d_gene: .
v_gene: TRBV5-6
j_gene: TRBJ1-3
abundance: few

CDR3aa: CASSIRQGLRPRETQYF
CDR3nt: TGTGCCAGTAGTATCCGGCAGGGCCTACGACCGAGAGAGACCCAGTACTTC
d_gene: .
v_gene: TRBV19
j_gene: TRBJ2-5
abundance: .

CDR3aa: CASSWAGMNTGELFF
CDR3nt: TGTGCCAGCAGTTGGGCAGGGATGAACACCGGGGAGCTGTTTTTT
d_gene: .
v_gene: TRBV6-2/TRBV6-3
j_gene: TRBJ2-2
abundance: .

CDR3aa: CAISESPASGAFF
CDR3nt: TGTGCCATCAGTGAGTCCCCGGCTAGTGGGGCTTTCTTT
d_gene: .
v_gene: TRBV10-3
j_gene: TRBJ1-1
abundance: .

CDR3aa: CAWRLQADQPQHF
CDR3nt: TGTGCCTGGAGACTCCAGGCCGATCAGCCCCAGCATTTT
d_gene: .
v_gene: TRBV30
j_gene: TRBJ1-5
abundance: .

CDR3aa: CAIGVAGDGDTQYF
CDR3nt: TGTGCCATCGGAGTAGCGGGAGACGGAGATACGCAGTATTTT
d_gene: TRBD2
v_gene: TRBV10-3
j_gene: TRBJ2-3
abundance: .

CDR3aa: CASSPGGVGTDTQYF
CDR3nt: TGTGCCAGCAGCCCTGGGGGGGTAGGCACAGATACGCAGTATTTT
d_gene: TRBD2
v_gene: TRBV11-3
j_gene: TRBJ2-3
abundance: .

CDR3aa: CASRAYRGSPDTQYF
CDR3nt: TGTGCCAGCAGGGCCTACAGGGGGTCCCCAGATACGCAGTATTTT
d_gene: TRBD1
v_gene: TRBV6-5
j_gene: TRBJ2-3
abundance: .

CDR3aa: CASSLRQPDQPQHF
CDR3nt: TGTGCCAGCAGCCTCAGACAGCCTGATCAGCCCCAGCATTTT
d_gene: .
v_gene: TRBV7-2
j_gene: TRBJ1-5
abundance: .

CDR3aa: CASRGGGETQYF
CDR3nt: TGTGCCAGCAGGGGGGGAGGTGAGACCCAGTACTTC
d_gene: .
v_gene: TRBV27
j_gene: TRBJ2-5
abundance: .

CDR3aa: CASSEEGHRGGQPQHF
CDR3nt: TGTGCCAGCTCAGAAGAGGGCCACAGGGGTGGTCAGCCCCAGCATTTT
d_gene: TRBD1
v_gene: TRBV18
j_gene: TRBJ1-5
abundance: .

CDR3aa: CASSGDRTRIDTEAFF
CDR3nt: TGTGCCAGCAGCGGGGACAGGACGAGGATCGACACTGAAGCTTTCTTT
d_gene: TRBD1
v_gene: TRBV5-6
j_gene: TRBJ1-1
abundance: .

CDR3aa: CASSLGFGQGNSPLHF
CDR3nt: TGTGCCAGCAGCTTAGGGTTCGGCCAGGGTAATTCACCCCTCCACTTT
d_gene: .
v_gene: TRBV11-2
j_gene: TRBJ1-6
abundance: once

CDR3aa: CASSSINEQFF
CDR3nt: TGTGCCAGCAGTAGCATCAATGAGCAGTTCTTC
d_gene: .
v_gene: TRBV12-3/TRBV12-4
j_gene: TRBJ2-1
abundance: .

CDR3aa: CASSSRTSGSETQYF
CDR3nt: TGTGCCAGCAGCTCCAGGACTAGCGGGAGTGAGACCCAGTACTTC
d_gene: TRBD2
v_gene: TRBV11-3
j_gene: TRBJ2-5
abundance: .

CDR3aa: CASSPLDNEQFF
CDR3nt: TGTGCCAGCTCACCGCTAGACAATGAGCAGTTCTTC
d_gene: .
v_gene: TRBV18
j_gene: TRBJ2-1
abundance: .

CDR3aa: CASGGWVHYGYTF
CDR3nt: TGCGCCAGCGGAGGGTGGGTCCATTATGGCTACACCTTC
d_gene: .
v_gene: TRBV10-1
j_gene: TRBJ1-2
abundance: .

CDR3aa: CASSMLFQGEGRGYSDYGYTF
CDR3nt: TGTGCCAGTAGTATGTTGTTTCAGGGAGAGGGGAGGGGCTATAGTGACTATGGCTACACCTTC
d_gene: .
v_gene: TRBV19
j_gene: TRBJ1-2
abundance: .

CDR3aa: CASSLSSYNEQFF
CDR3nt: TGTGCCAGCAGCTTATCCAGTTACAATGAGCAGTTCTTC
d_gene: .
v_gene: TRBV7-2
j_gene: TRBJ2-1
abundance: .

CDR3aa: CASSPRQGAPFNWLAHPFGYTF
CDR3nt: TGTGCCAGTAGTCCTAGACAGGGGGCGCCTTTTAACTGGCTGGCCCACCCCTTTGGCTACACCTTC
d_gene: TRBD1
v_gene: TRBV19
j_gene: TRBJ1-2
abundance: .

CDR3aa: CSVLRLDYNEQFF
CDR3nt: TGCAGCGTTCTTCGACTCGATTACAATGAGCAGTTCTTC
d_gene: .
v_gene: TRBV29-1
j_gene: TRBJ2-1
abundance: .

CDR3aa: CASSQDRGPRETQYF
CDR3nt: TGCGCCAGCAGCCAAGATCGAGGTCCTCGGGAGACCCAGTACTTC
d_gene: .
v_gene: TRBV4-3
j_gene: TRBJ2-5
abundance: .

CDR3aa: CASSQMTLIGANEKLFF
CDR3nt: TGTGCCAGCAGCCAAATGACTTTGATAGGGGCTAATGAAAAACTGTTTTTT
d_gene: .
v_gene: TRBV7-9
j_gene: TRBJ1-4
abundance: .

CDR3aa: CAWTRDSYTEAFF
CDR3nt: TGTGCCTGGACCAGGGACAGTTACACTGAAGCTTTCTTT
d_gene: TRBD1
v_gene: TRBV30
j_gene: TRBJ1-1
abundance: .

CDR3aa: CASSQDPGRNTGELFF
CDR3nt: TGCGCCAGCAGCCAAGATCCGGGGAGGAACACCGGGGAGCTGTTTTTT
d_gene: .
v_gene: TRBV4-3
j_gene: TRBJ2-2
abundance: once

CDR3aa: CASSPGLAAWNEQFF
CDR3nt: TGTGCCAGCAGTCCCGGACTAGCGGCCTGGAATGAGCAGTTCTTC
d_gene: TRBD2
v_gene: TRBV6-5
j_gene: TRBJ2-1
abundance: .

CDR3aa: CASSIGLAGYEQFF
CDR3nt: TGTGCCAGTAGTATCGGGCTAGCGGGATATGAGCAGTTCTTC
d_gene: TRBD2
v_gene: TRBV19
j_gene: TRBJ2-1
abundance: .

CDR3aa: CASSQDIGDIGYGYTF
CDR3nt: TGTGCCAGCAGCCAAGATATCGGGGACATAGGCTATGGCTACACCTTC
d_gene: .
v_gene: TRBV3-1/TRBV3-2
j_gene: TRBJ1-2
abundance: .

CDR3aa: CASSQGGPGANVLTF
CDR3nt: TGCGCCAGCAGCCAGGGGGGTCCTGGGGCCAACGTCCTGACTTTC
d_gene: .
v_gene: TRBV4-3
j_gene: TRBJ2-6
abundance: .

CDR3aa: CASNGVRGRSTDTQYF
CDR3nt: TGTGCCAGCAACGGCGTGAGGGGGCGCAGCACAGATACGCAGTATTTT
d_gene: TRBD1
v_gene: TRBV7-6
j_gene: TRBJ2-3
abundance: .

CDR3aa: CASSPRFTGELFF
CDR3nt: TGCGCCAGCAGCCCCCGTTTCACCGGGGAGCTGTTTTTT
d_gene: .
v_gene: TRBV5-1
j_gene: TRBJ2-2
abundance: .

CDR3aa: CASSETSGRAGIRETQYF
CDR3nt: TGTGCCAGCAGTGAGACTAGCGGGAGGGCCGGTATTCGGGAGACCCAGTACTTC
d_gene: TRBD2
v_gene: TRBV28
j_gene: TRBJ2-5
abundance: .

CDR3aa: CASSLGGATVPSGNTIYF
CDR3nt: TGTGCCAGCAGCTTAGGAGGCGCTACGGTGCCCTCTGGAAACACCATATATTTT
d_gene: .
v_gene: TRBV11-2
j_gene: TRBJ1-3
abundance: .

CDR3aa: CASSVVVGAAGDTEAFF
CDR3nt: TGTGCCAGCAGCGTAGTTGTTGGGGCAGCGGGGGACACTGAAGCTTTCTTT
d_gene: .
v_gene: TRBV9
j_gene: TRBJ1-1
abundance: .

CDR3aa: CASSQEGGRLDEQFF
CDR3nt: TGCGCCAGCAGCCAAGAGGGCGGGAGGTTGGATGAGCAGTTCTTC
d_gene: TRBD2
v_gene: TRBV4-1
j_gene: TRBJ2-1
abundance: .

CDR3aa: CASSASGSADTQYF
CDR3nt: TGTGCCAGCAGTGCTAGCGGGAGTGCAGATACGCAGTATTTT
d_gene: TRBD2
v_gene: TRBV6-4
j_gene: TRBJ2-3
abundance: .

CDR3aa: CATGREGRTYNEQFF
CDR3nt: TGTGCCACGGGAAGGGAGGGCCGCACCTACAATGAGCAGTTCTTC
d_gene: TRBD2
v_gene: TRBV24-1
j_gene: TRBJ2-1
abundance: .

CDR3aa: CASSQGSGTLRDEQFF
CDR3nt: TGCGCCAGCAGCCAAGGTAGCGGGACCCTGCGGGATGAGCAGTTCTTC
d_gene: TRBD2
v_gene: TRBV4-1
j_gene: TRBJ2-1
abundance: .